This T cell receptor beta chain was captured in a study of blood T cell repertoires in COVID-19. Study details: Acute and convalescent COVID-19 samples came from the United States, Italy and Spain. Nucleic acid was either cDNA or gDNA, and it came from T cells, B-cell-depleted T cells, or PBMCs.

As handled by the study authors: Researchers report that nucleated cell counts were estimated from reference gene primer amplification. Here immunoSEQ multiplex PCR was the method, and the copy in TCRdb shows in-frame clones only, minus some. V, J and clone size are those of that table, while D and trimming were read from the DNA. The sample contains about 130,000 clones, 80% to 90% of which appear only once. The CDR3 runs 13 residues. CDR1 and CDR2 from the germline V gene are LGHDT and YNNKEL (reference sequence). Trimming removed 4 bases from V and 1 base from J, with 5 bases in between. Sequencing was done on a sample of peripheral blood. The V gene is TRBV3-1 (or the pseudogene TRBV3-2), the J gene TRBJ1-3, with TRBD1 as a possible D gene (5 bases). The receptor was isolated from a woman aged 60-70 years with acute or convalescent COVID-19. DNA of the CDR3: TGTGCCAGCAGCCGGACATCTGGAAACACCATATATTTT. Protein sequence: CASSRTSGNTIYF.